These 20 T cell receptor beta chains were all obtained from the same sample, sequenced in a study of T cell responses to AZD1222 COVID-19 vaccine. Sequenced by immunoSEQ multiplex PCR; TCRdb stores in-frame clones only, minus some. Of under 150,000 clones listed, 93% are singletons. This specimen was peripheral blood, taken on day 0 of AZD1222 vaccination. Receptors were obtained from an adult in good health.

The V and J genes are TRBV7-6 and TRBJ1-5; no reliable D call. From germline, CDR1 is SGHVS and CDR2 FNYEAQ. V was clipped by 1 base and J by 0 bases, with 7 bases between them. The CDR3 consists of 15 residues. The CDR3 region is CASSLGTDSNQPQHF. CDR3 bases: TGTGCCAGCAGCTTAGGGACGGATAGCAATCAGCCCCAGCATTTT.

The rearrangement joins TRBV11-2 to TRBJ2-2, with D unclear. V was cut by 5 bases and J by 5 bases, with 6 bases left in between. Germline CDR1 reads SGHAT; CDR2 reads FQNNGV. The CDR3 loop spans 12 amino acids. CDR3: CASSVSTGELFF. The CDR3, as DNA: TGTGCCAGCAGCGTATCTACCGGGGAGCTGTTTTTT.

The chain links TRBV19 to TRBJ2-7; no reliable D call. This CDR3 has 13 amino acids. V was pared by 3 bases and J by 6 bases, with 12 bases between. CDR1 LNHDA and CDR2 SQIVND come from the germline V gene (reference sequence). This CDR3 is CASSMLGDGEQYF. DNA of the CDR3: TGTGCCAGTAGTATGCTGGGCGACGGCGAGCAGTACTTC.

This chain connects TRBV4-2 to TRBJ2-3, with TRBD2 matching over 7 bases. V lost 4 bases, J lost 2 bases, and 9 bases stayed unmatched. The CDR3 is 16 amino acids. Germline V gene lookup returns CDR1 LGHNA and CDR2 YNFKEQ. CDR3 coding DNA: TGTGCCAGCAGCCCTTTAATTAGCGGGTTCACAGATACGCAGTATTTT. Amino acid sequence: CASSPLISGFTDTQYF.

The rearrangement uses TRBV6-5 and TRBJ1-2; D is undetermined. CDR1 and CDR2 (germline): MNHEY, SVGAGI. The CDR3 length is 15 residues. V lost 0 bases to trimming and J lost 4 bases, with 12 bases between them. The CDR3 nucleotides are TGTGCCAGCAGTTACTCCCGGGCCCCACCCTATGGCTACACCTTC. This translates into CASSYSRAPPYGYTF.

CDR3 sequence: CASRSGRLTYEQYF. The CDR3, as DNA: TGTGCCAGCAGGTCCGGGAGATTAACCTACGAGCAGTACTTC. The chain couples TRBV28 to TRBJ2-7, with D possibly matching TRBD2 (6 bases). V was trimmed by 6 bases and J by 2 bases, leaving 14 bases between them. CDR3 length: 14 amino acids. Per the germline V gene, CDR1 is MDHEN and CDR2 is SYDVKM.

The chain uses TRBV7-9 and TRBJ2-5; TRBD2 might be the D (5 bases). The CDR3 loop spans 15 amino acids. Per germline, CDR1 SEHNR and CDR2 FQNEAQ (reference sequence). V lost 4 bases, J lost 1 base, and 13 bases lay in between. CDR3 amino acids: CASSSTERSQETQYF. CDR3 nucleotides: TGTGCCAGCAGCTCAACGGAGCGGAGCCAAGAGACCCAGTACTTC.

The rearrangement joins TRBV4-3 to TRBJ2-7, with TRBD1 matching 10 bases. Germline assignment: CDR1 LGHNA and CDR2 YSLEER. CDR3 size: 15 residues. V gave up 2 bases and J gave up 6 bases; unmatched junction bases: 7. The CDR3 sequence is CASSQPGTGVGEQYF. The CDR3 nucleotides are TGCGCCAGCAGCCAACCCGGGACAGGGGTGGGCGAGCAGTACTTC.

The CDR3 DNA follows: TGTGCCTCAGCAGGGGCGGACCAAGAGACCCAGTACTTC. Translated, it gives CASAGADQETQYF. The gene calls are TRBV7-8 and TRBJ2-5; D is perhaps TRBD1 (6 bases). Germline lookup yields CDR1 SGHVS and CDR2 FQNEAQ. The CDR3 runs to 13 residues. V shed 11 bases and J shed 0 bases, with 13 bases lying between them.

V is TRBV11-3 and J is TRBJ2-1; D unclear. Between the trimmed V and J ends, which lost 2 bases and 4 bases, there was a span of 12 bases. CDR3 length equals 15 residues. The germline gives CDR1 SGHNT, CDR2 YENEEA. The CDR3: CASSLTGLGYNEQFF. In DNA form, the CDR3 reads TGTGCCAGCAGCTTAACCGGATTGGGTTACAATGAGCAGTTCTTC.

The CDR3 region has the DNA TGTGCCAGCAGCTTGGCGGGCCCCAGGGTCGACGAGCAGTACTTC. This codes for CASSLAGPRVDEQYF. J is TRBJ2-7 and V is TRBV5-6; tentatively, D is TRBD1 (5 bases). The CDR3 extends over 15 amino acids. The V end lost 0 bases, the J end lost 5 bases, and 15 bases lay between the germline ends. Germline V gene data show CDR1 as SGHDT and CDR2 as YYEEEE.

This chain connects TRBV15 to TRBJ1-1; no firm D call. Germline V gene lookup returns CDR1 LNHNV and CDR2 YYDKDF (reference sequence). CDR3 length: 14 amino acids. Trimming removed 4 bases from V and 0 bases from J, with 9 bases in between. DNA for the CDR3: TGTGCCACCAGCATTCGACGGCTGAACACTGAAGCTTTCTTT. Its translation: CATSIRRLNTEAFF. The complete variable domain, with remaining parts taken from reference TRBV15 and TRBJ1-1, reads DAMVIQNPRYQVTQFGKPVTLSCSQTLNHNVMYWYQQKSSQAPKLLFHYYDKDFNNEADTPDNFQSRRPNTSFCFLDIRSPGLGDTAMYLCATSIRRLNTEAFFGQGTRLTVV.

The chain combines TRBV4-3 with TRBJ1-2, with 7 nucleotides matching TRBD1. This CDR3 is 19 amino acids long. Germline CDR1 and CDR2: LGHNA and YSLEER. V gave up 3 bases and J gave up 5 bases; unmatched junction bases: 21. CDR3 nucleotides: TGCGCCAGCAGCCATGACACCGGGACAGCGCTCCCCTTTGGGTATGGCTACACCTTC. It specifies CASSHDTGTALPFGYGYTF.

The chain links TRBV10-1 to TRBJ1-2, with D perhaps TRBD1 (6 bases). CDR3 length equals 15 residues. V lost 2 bases and J lost 3, with 13 bases in between. The germline V gene has CDR1 WNHNN and CDR2 SYGVQD (reference sequence). CDR3: CASSEEGGADYGYTF. CDR3 DNA: TGCGCCAGCAGTGAGGAGGGGGGCGCAGACTATGGCTACACCTTC.

V and J are TRBV6-4 and TRBJ2-5, with D possibly TRBD1 on 6 matching bases. The ends were cut back, 4 bases at V and 3 bases at J, with 12 bases in the middle. From germline, CDR1 is MRHNA and CDR2 SNTAGT. This CDR3 spans 14 amino acids. CDR3 protein: CASSVTGTKETQYF. In DNA, the CDR3 is TGTGCCAGCAGTGTTACAGGGACCAAAGAGACCCAGTACTTC.

The J gene is TRBJ2-7, the V gene TRBV2; D is perhaps TRBD2 (6 bases). The CDR3 is 14 amino acids. V was cut by 6 bases and J by 1 base, with 13 bases left in between. Germline lookup yields CDR1 SNHLY and CDR2 FYNNEI. The CDR3 region has the DNA TGTGCCAGCAGGGATCCTAGCGTTTCCTACGAGCAGTACTTC. This translates into CASRDPSVSYEQYF.

The chain recombines TRBV7-2 with TRBJ2-7; 9 bases are shared with TRBD2. The J segment lost 0 bases and the V segment lost 5 bases, leaving 8 bases of the junction unmatched. Germline values: CDR1 SGHTA, CDR2 FQGNSA. CDR3 size: 16 residues. This chain's CDR3 is CASSAGTSQSSYEQYF. The CDR3 coding sequence is TGTGCCAGCAGCGCCGGGACTAGCCAGAGCTCCTACGAGCAGTACTTC. The full variable domain, its missing parts supplied by reference TRBV7-2 and TRBJ2-7, is GAGVSQSPSNKVTEKGKDVELRCDPISGHTALYWYRQSLGQGLEFLIYFQGNSAPDKSGLPSDRFSAERTGGSVSTLTIQRTQQEDSAVYLCASSAGTSQSSYEQYFGPGTRLTVT.

The gene calls are TRBV7-2 and TRBJ1-3; D gene uncertain. CDR3 length equals 15 residues. V gave up 5 bases and J gave up 1 base, with 12 bases separating them. The V gene's germline CDR1 is SGHTA and CDR2 FQGNSA. CDR3 sequence reads: CASSQNRISGNTIYF. The DNA of the CDR3 is TGTGCCAGCAGCCAAAACCGGATTTCTGGAAACACCATATATTTT.

The chain uses TRBV7-9 and TRBJ2-1, with 8 bases fitting TRBD2. Germline CDR1 SEHNR, CDR2 FQNEAQ (reference sequence). V lost 5 bases to trimming and J lost 7 bases; unmatched junction nucleotides: 16. This CDR3 is 17 amino acids long. CDR3 nucleotide sequence: TGTGCCAGCAGCACCCGGGAGGGCGTGACTCTCCCTAATGAGCAGTTCTTC. The encoded protein is CASSTREGVTLPNEQFF.

The V and J genes are TRBV11-3 and TRBJ2-1; the match to TRBD2 covers 8 bases. V was clipped by 3 bases and J by 0 bases; unmatched bases: 4. The germline V gene has CDR1 SGHNT and CDR2 YENEEA. The length of the CDR3 is 16 residues. CDR3 in amino acids: CASSFHGGGSYNEQFF. The DNA of the CDR3 is TGTGCCAGCAGCTTTCACGGGGGGGGCTCCTACAATGAGCAGTTCTTC.